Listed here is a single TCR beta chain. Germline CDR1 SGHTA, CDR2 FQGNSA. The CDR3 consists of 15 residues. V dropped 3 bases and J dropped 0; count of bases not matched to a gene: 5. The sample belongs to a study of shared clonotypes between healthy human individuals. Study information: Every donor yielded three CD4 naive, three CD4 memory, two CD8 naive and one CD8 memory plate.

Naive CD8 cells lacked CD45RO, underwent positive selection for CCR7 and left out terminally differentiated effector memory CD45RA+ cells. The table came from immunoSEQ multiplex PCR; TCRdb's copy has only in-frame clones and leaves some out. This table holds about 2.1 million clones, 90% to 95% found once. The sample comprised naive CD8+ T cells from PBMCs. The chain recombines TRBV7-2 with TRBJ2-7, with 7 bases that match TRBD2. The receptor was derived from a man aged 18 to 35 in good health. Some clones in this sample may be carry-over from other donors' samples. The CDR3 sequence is CASSFSWGGSYEQYF. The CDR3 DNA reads TGTGCCAGCAGCTTCTCCTGGGGGGGCTCCTACGAGCAGTACTTC.